The 20 T cell receptor beta chains listed next were all sequenced from one sample in a study of T cells expressing NK-cell markers. TCRdb reanalyzed the 5' RACE reads, giving one entry per CDR3 protein sequence and no DNA. This table lists over 120,000 distinct CDR3 sequences. Sequenced: blood T cells: a sorted CD56 or NKG2C T cell subset, CD4+ or CD8+ T cells, or bulk PBMC T cells (not recorded which). The receptors shown here come from a man aged 18 to 35 in good health.

The chain uses TRBV24-1 and TRBJ2-1; with no DNA, the TCRdb D assignment of TRBD2 cannot be verified. This CDR3 has 16 amino acids. Germline V gene data show CDR1 as KGHDR and CDR2 as SFDVKD. CDR3 protein: CATSDTGTSGYNEQFF.

The chain uses TRBV29-1 and TRBJ1-1; without DNA, the TCRdb call of TRBD1 cannot be checked. Germline values: CDR1 SQVTM, CDR2 ANQGSEA. The CDR3 covers 14 residues. The CDR3 loop reads CSERPAGTYTEAFF.

The genes are TRBV29-1 and TRBJ2-1; lacking DNA, the TRBD1 call made by TCRdb goes unchecked. The CDR3 sequence is 16 residues long. CDR1 SQVTM and CDR2 ANQGSEA come from the germline V gene. CDR3 in amino acids: CSVAGHPSSSYNEQFF.

The CDR3 protein is CASSQTPDPGANEQFF. V usage is TRBV3-1 and J usage is TRBJ2-1; TCRdb selects TRBD1, and the lack of DNA leaves this call unchecked. The V gene's germline CDR1 is LGHDT and CDR2 YNNKEL (reference sequence). This CDR3 contains 16 residues.

The rearrangement uses TRBV18 and TRBJ2-7. The CDR3 contains 14 residues. CDR1 is KGHSH, CDR2 LQKENI, per germline. CDR3 residues: CASSHPGGSYEQYF.

The chain links TRBV28 to TRBJ2-7; TCRdb's D gene call, TRBD2, goes unchecked for lack of DNA. This CDR3 contains 13 residues. CDR1 and CDR2 (germline): MDHEN, SYDVKM. CDR3 sequence: CASSPLAGGEQYF.

V is TRBV6-6 and J is TRBJ1-5; the D call of TRBD1 rests on TCRdb alone, since no DNA is present to check it. The CDR3 sequence is 12 residues long. Germline CDR1 MNHNY, CDR2 SVGAGI (reference sequence). CDR3 sequence reads: CASKGGIQPQHF.

The rearrangement uses TRBV4-1 and TRBJ2-2; checking the TCRdb D call of TRBD2 is not possible without DNA. Per germline, CDR1 MGHRA and CDR2 YSYEKL. The CDR3 totals 16 residues. CDR3 protein: CASSLSPGLAPGELFF.

The chain has TRBV7-9 and TRBJ1-2. The CDR3 has 11 residues. Germline assignment: CDR1 SEHNR and CDR2 FQNEAQ (reference sequence). The CDR3 sequence is CASSLVMGYTF.

CDR3 in amino acids: CASSYAKRGSYNEQFF. The V gene is TRBV6-5, the J gene TRBJ2-1. Germline CDR1 is MNHEY and CDR2 is SVGAGI. This CDR3 region has 16 residues.

The chain employs TRBV13 and TRBJ2-1; TCRdb proposes TRBD2, but this gene call is untestable without DNA. Germline V gene lookup returns CDR1 PRHDT and CDR2 FYEKMQ (reference sequence). The CDR3 totals 15 residues. CDR3 sequence reads: CASSPPSGNPIEQFF.

V usage is TRBV5-1 and J usage is TRBJ2-5. The CDR3 loop spans 15 amino acids. Germline assignment: CDR1 SGHRS and CDR2 YFSETQ. The CDR3 region is CASSLEPLLQETQYF.

This sequence joins TRBV7-3 and TRBJ2-7; TCRdb returns TRBD1, unconfirmable since there is no DNA. The CDR3 sequence is 17 residues long. Germline CDR1 is SGHTA and CDR2 is FQGTGA. The CDR3 sequence: CASSWGPYGSRPYEQYF.

This chain uses TRBV5-1 with TRBJ2-4. The CDR3 extends over 13 amino acids. The germline V gene encodes CDR1 SGHRS and CDR2 YFSETQ. CDR3 region: CASSLDIGNIQYF.

This chain connects TRBV14 to TRBJ2-7; absent DNA, TCRdb's TRBD1 call cannot be checked. CDR3 length: 15 residues. Germline CDR1 and CDR2: SGHDN and FVKESK. The CDR3 loop reads CASSQDPGPTYEQYF.

The chain uses TRBV4-1 and TRBJ2-5; TCRdb gives TRBD2 as the D gene, but with no DNA this cannot be confirmed. In germline, CDR1 is MGHRA, CDR2 YSYEKL. The CDR3 length is 14 residues. The CDR3 here is CASSQVSGLETQYF.

V usage is TRBV7-9 and J usage is TRBJ2-2; TCRdb reports TRBD2, a call that lacks DNA to check it against. Germline-derived CDR1 and CDR2 are SEHNR and FQNEAQ (reference sequence). This CDR3 contains 16 residues. The CDR3: CASSDPSGLKTGELFF.

The rearrangement uses TRBV7-9 and TRBJ2-3; TCRdb's D call, TRBD1, is unchecked because there is no DNA. The CDR3 covers 12 residues. CDR1 and CDR2 (germline): SEHNR, FQNEAQ (reference sequence). The CDR3: CASRDRSDTQYF.

The rearrangement uses TRBV12-3 or TRBV12-4 and TRBJ2-3; TCRdb gives TRBD1 as the D gene, but with no DNA this cannot be confirmed. The CDR3 extends over 16 amino acids. CDR3 residues: CASSLGSGFVTDTQYF.

This sequence joins TRBV20-1 and TRBJ1-2; TCRdb's D gene call, TRBD1, goes unchecked for lack of DNA. Germline V gene data show CDR1 as DFQATT and CDR2 as SNEGSKA (reference sequence). CDR3 length equals 17 residues. CDR3 residues: CSARDMSGADDKGGYTF.